This T cell receptor beta chain was found in a study of cytomegalovirus exposure and HLA in healthy donors. This CDR3 spans 15 amino acids. Per germline, CDR1 MNHNS and CDR2 SASEGT. Trimming removed 8 bases from V and 5 bases from J; junction bases left unmatched: 11. Primers: 60 Vbeta forward and 13 Jbeta reverse. Only in-frame clones appear in the TCRdb table, and some are missing; sequencing was by immunoSEQ multiplex PCR. Recorded here are approximately 120,000 clones; the top ten clones represent roughly 1%. The rearrangement links TRBV6-1 to TRBJ1-5; 8 bases map to TRBD1. This clonotype originated in a man in his late teens or twenties in good health and CMV-seronegative. Sequenced material: PBMCs. The CDR3 region is CASASPGGTHQPQHF. The CDR3 nucleotides read TGTGCCAGCGCTAGTCCAGGGGGCACACATCAGCCCCAGCATTTT.